The 7 T cell receptor beta chains presented below share a single source sample, sequenced in a study of cytomegalovirus exposure and HLA in healthy donors. It was with 60 Vbeta and 13 Jbeta primers that the PCR ran. Some clones are missing from TCRdb's copy, which holds only in-frame ones; the method was immunoSEQ multiplex PCR. The data contain more than 90,000 clones, around three quarters of them singletons. Sequencing was performed on PBMCs. Source of these receptors: a man aged 35 to 55 in good health and CMV-seronegative.

The gene calls are TRBV12-2 and TRBJ1-1; whether TRBD1, the table's D call, matches the DNA was not checked. TRBV12-2 is shown as a pseudogene. This CDR3 contains 14 residues. CDR3: CASLQPRQLTEAFF. The CDR3 DNA is TGTGCAAGTCTCCAGCCCCGACAGCTGACTGAAGCTTTCTTT.

This clone was picked up one time. The chain combines TRBV6-6 with TRBJ1-3; 8 positions match TRBD1. CDR3 length equals 16 residues. CDR1 and CDR2 (germline): MNHNY, SVGAGI (reference sequence). The J segment lost 8 bases and the V segment lost 2 bases, leaving 11 bases of the junction unmatched. The CDR3 region has the DNA TGTGCCAGCAGTTACGCACAGGGGGAGCCGGCTGACACCATATATTTT. It translates to CASSYAQGEPADTIYF.

The gene calls are TRBV6-5 and TRBJ2-7; 11 bases line up with TRBD2. The CDR3 totals 14 residues. The germline gives CDR1 MNHEY, CDR2 SVGAGI. The trim removed 6 bases at V and 1 base at J, leaving 2 bases unmatched. CDR3 nucleotide sequence: TGTGCCAGCAGCTGGACTAGCGGGTCCTACGAGCAGTACTTC. Encoded protein: CASSWTSGSYEQYF.

The chain couples TRBV30 to TRBJ1-5; 8 nucleotides match TRBD1. Germline V gene sequence: CDR1 GTSNPN, CDR2 SVGIG (reference sequence). The J segment lost 4 bases and the V segment lost 5 bases, leaving 7 bases of the junction unmatched. The CDR3 length is 14 residues. The CDR3 is CAWGQGLGNQPQHF. The CDR3 DNA sequence: TGTGCCTGGGGACAGGGCTTAGGAAATCAGCCCCAGCATTTT.

The J gene is TRBJ2-1, the V gene TRBV6-1, with D possibly TRBD1 on 5 matching bases. Trimming took off 7 bases at V and 9 bases at J, with 19 bases between the two ends. Germline CDR1 and CDR2: MNHNS and SASEGT. The length of the CDR3 is 14 residues. The CDR3: CASISQGFLAEQFF. The CDR3 bases are TGTGCCAGCATTAGTCAGGGCTTTCTGGCTGAGCAGTTCTTC.

V gene TRBV9 combines with J gene TRBJ1-5; maybe TRBD1 (6 bases). Deletions cut 0 bases from V and 2 bases from J, with 9 bases between. The germline gives CDR1 SGDLS, CDR2 YYNGEE. The CDR3 loop spans 15 amino acids. This CDR3 is CASSVGGHRNQPQHF. CDR3 nucleotides: TGTGCCAGCAGCGTAGGGGGACATCGCAATCAGCCCCAGCATTTT.

The chain carries TRBV28 and TRBJ1-1; 7 bases fit TRBD1. From germline, CDR1 is MDHEN and CDR2 SYDVKM. The J segment lost 8 bases and the V segment lost 3 bases, leaving 6 bases of the junction unmatched. This CDR3 contains 13 residues. The CDR3 loop reads CASSFKGTAEAFF. In nucleotides, the CDR3 is TGTGCCAGCAGTTTTAAAGGGACAGCCGAAGCTTTCTTT.